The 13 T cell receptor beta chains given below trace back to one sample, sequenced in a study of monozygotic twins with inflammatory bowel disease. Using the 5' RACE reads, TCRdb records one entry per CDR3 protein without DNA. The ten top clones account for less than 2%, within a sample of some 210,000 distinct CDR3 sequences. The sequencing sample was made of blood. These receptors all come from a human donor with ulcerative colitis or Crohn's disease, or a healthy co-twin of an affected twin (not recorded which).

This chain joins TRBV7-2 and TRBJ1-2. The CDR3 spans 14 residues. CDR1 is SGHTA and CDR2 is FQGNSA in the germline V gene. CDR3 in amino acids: CASSLSLGTSGYTF.

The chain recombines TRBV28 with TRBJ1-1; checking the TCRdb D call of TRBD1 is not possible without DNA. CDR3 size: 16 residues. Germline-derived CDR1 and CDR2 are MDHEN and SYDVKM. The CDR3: CASSPTGQGTNTEAFF.

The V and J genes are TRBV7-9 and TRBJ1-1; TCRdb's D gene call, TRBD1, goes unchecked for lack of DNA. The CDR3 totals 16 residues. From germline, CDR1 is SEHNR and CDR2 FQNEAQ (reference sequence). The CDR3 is CASSSLNRAANTEAFF.

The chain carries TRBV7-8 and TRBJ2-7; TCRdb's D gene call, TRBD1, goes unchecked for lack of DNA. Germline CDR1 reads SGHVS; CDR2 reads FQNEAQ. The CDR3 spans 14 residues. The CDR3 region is CASSLQGFSYEQYF. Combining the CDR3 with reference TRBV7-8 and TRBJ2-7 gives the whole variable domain GAGVSQSPRYKVAKRGQDVALRCDPISGHVSLFWYQQALGQGPEFLTYFQNEAQLDKSGLPSDRFFAERPEGSVSTLKIQRTQQEDSAVYLCASSLQGFSYEQYFGPGTRLTVT.

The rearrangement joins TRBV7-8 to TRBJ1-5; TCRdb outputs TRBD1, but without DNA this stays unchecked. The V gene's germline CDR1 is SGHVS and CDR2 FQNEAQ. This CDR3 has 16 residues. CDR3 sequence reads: CASSVRARGDNQPQHF. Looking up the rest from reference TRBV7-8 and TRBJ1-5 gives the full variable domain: GAGVSQSPRYKVAKRGQDVALRCDPISGHVSLFWYQQALGQGPEFLTYFQNEAQLDKSGLPSDRFFAERPEGSVSTLKIQRTQQEDSAVYLCASSVRARGDNQPQHFGDGTRLSIL.

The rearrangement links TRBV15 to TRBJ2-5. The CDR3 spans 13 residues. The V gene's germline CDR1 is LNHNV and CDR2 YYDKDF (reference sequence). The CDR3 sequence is CATSREATETQYF. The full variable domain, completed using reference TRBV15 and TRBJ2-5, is DAMVIQNPRYQVTQFGKPVTLSCSQTLNHNVMYWYQQKSSQAPKLLFHYYDKDFNNEADTPDNFQSRRPNTSFCFLDIRSPGLGDTAMYLCATSREATETQYFGPGTRLLVL.

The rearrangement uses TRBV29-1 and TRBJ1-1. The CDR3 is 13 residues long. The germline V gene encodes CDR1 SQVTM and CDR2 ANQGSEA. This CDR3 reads CSVAWAGNTEAFF.

CDR3 in amino acids: CASSRTGVNTEAFF. V gene TRBV12-3 or TRBV12-4 combines with J gene TRBJ1-1; the D gene TCRdb calls, TRBD1, cannot be checked with no DNA. This CDR3 region has 14 residues.

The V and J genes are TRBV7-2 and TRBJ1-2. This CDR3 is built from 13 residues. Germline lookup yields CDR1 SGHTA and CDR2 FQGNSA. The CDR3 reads CASSLDGNYGYTF.

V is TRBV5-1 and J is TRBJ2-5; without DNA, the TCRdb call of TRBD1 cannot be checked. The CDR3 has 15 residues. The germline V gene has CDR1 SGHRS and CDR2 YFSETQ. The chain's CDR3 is CASSPRDRGQETQYF.

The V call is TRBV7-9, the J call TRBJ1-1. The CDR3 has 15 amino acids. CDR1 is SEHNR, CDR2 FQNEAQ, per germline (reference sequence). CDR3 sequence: CASSLTPTVNTEAFF.

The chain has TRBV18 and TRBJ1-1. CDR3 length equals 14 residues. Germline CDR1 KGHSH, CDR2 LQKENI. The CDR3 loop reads CASSPLSMLDQAFF.

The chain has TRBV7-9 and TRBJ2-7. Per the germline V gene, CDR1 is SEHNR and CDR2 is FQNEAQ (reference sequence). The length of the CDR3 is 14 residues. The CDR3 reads CASSLASRDYEQYF.